Following are 20 T cell receptor beta chains from one sample sequenced in a study of breast tumors, draining lymph nodes, adjacent tissues. Samples came from axillary lymph nodes draining the breast cancer. TCRdb itself ran the multiplex PCR reads through MiXCR, one entry per CDR3 protein. Here the sample spans 150,000 to 200,000 distinct CDR3 sequences, 33% being singletons. The sequenced sample was axillary lymph node tissue. These receptors were collected from a female donor with breast cancer. Some clones in this sample may be carry-over from other donors' samples.

This chain connects TRBV7-9 to TRBJ2-3; 10 positions agree with TRBD2. Germline-derived CDR1 and CDR2 are SEHNR and FQNEAQ (reference sequence). CDR3 size: 16 residues. The ends lost 6 bases at V and 4 bases at J; junction bases unmatched: 10. CDR3 sequence: CASSLLAGRRADTQYF. The CDR3 nucleotides are TGTGCCAGCAGTTTACTAGCGGGAAGGCGTGCAGATACGCAGTATTTT.

Many counts were recorded for this clonotype. This chain links TRBV18 with TRBJ2-3, with D perhaps assigned TRBD1 or TRBD2 (6 bases each). V shed 3 bases and J shed 0 bases, with 16 bases lying between them. Germline V CDR1 and CDR2: KGHSH, LQKENI. The CDR3 is 17 amino acids. CDR3 protein: CASSPRRGQGSTDTQYF. In nucleotides, the CDR3 is TGTGCCAGCTCACCCCGTCGGGGGCAGGGAAGCACAGATACGCAGTATTTT.

Many counts were recorded for this clonotype. The chain employs TRBV9 and TRBJ1-4; D gene unclear. Trimming stripped 0 bases from V and 3 bases from J, with 9 bases between. The germline V gene has CDR1 SGDLS and CDR2 YYNGEE. This CDR3 region has 15 residues. CDR3 nucleotides: TGTGCCAGCAGCGTAGCCGTGTCGGCTAATGAAAAACTGTTTTTT. Its protein product is CASSVAVSANEKLFF.

Details on this clonotype: A much larger clone differs from this one at a single base, so this may be a read error. The V call is TRBV7-3, the J call TRBJ2-1; D is unresolved. The CDR3 has 15 residues. Germline V gene sequence: CDR1 SGHTA, CDR2 FQGTGA. CDR3: CASSPWGTTYNEQLF. The CDR3 DNA reads as TGTGCCAGCAGCCCGTGGGGAACGACCTACAATGAGCAGCTCTTC.

Ten or more counts support this clonotype. V and J are TRBV2 and TRBJ1-6; a weak D match, TRBD1 (6 bases). Germline lookup yields CDR1 SNHLY and CDR2 FYNNEI. The CDR3 covers 17 residues. V was pared by 8 bases and J by 2 bases, with 19 bases between. CDR3: CASVGGQGDTYNSPLHF. DNA for the CDR3: TGTGCCAGCGTTGGGGGCCAAGGGGACACCTATAATTCACCCCTCCACTTT.

Many counts were recorded for this clonotype. The rearrangement links TRBV20-1 to TRBJ2-5, with 11 bases lining up with TRBD2. Germline V gene data show CDR1 as DFQATT and CDR2 as SNEGSKA (reference sequence). The CDR3 sequence is 15 residues long. V lost 6 bases to trimming and J lost 7 bases; unmatched junction nucleotides: 13. CDR3 amino acids: CSAHGTSGPFVTQYF. The CDR3, as DNA: TGCAGTGCCCACGGGACTAGCGGACCTTTCGTGACCCAGTACTTC.

This clonotype was counted only a few times. The chain joins TRBV5-8 to TRBJ2-2, with a tentative D call TRBD2 (5 bases). V was clipped by 4 bases and J by 4 bases, with 17 bases between them. The CDR3 has 16 residues. The germline CDR1 and CDR2 sequences are SGHTS and YDEGEE. The DNA of the CDR3 is TGTGCCAGCAGCCCATCAGCGGCGGCCTTCACCGGGGAGCTGTTTTTT. Encoded protein: CASSPSAAAFTGELFF.

Note on this clonotype: The final CDR3 position lacks the conserved phenylalanine or tryptophan, pointing to a likely read error. The DNA is omitted, as the CDR3 cannot be located on it reliably, and the CDR3 follows TCRdb's listing. The chain links TRBV7-9 to TRBJ2-1; the D call in the table, TRBD2, was not verified against the DNA. CDR1 SEHNR and CDR2 FQNEAQ come from the germline V gene (reference sequence). Counting both end residues, the CDR3 totals 18 amino acids. This CDR3 is CASSLALGPAGGGREQSL.

This clonotype was counted many times. V is TRBV4-1 and J is TRBJ2-2; D might be TRBD1 or TRBD2, each matching 7 bases. CDR1 and CDR2 from the germline V gene are MGHRA and YSYEKL. The CDR3 consists of 17 residues. V was trimmed by 4 bases and J by 9 bases, leaving 24 bases between them. CDR3 bases: TGCGCCAGCAGCCCAGAACGCTCAGGGGGGGTCAACCGGGAGCTGTTTTTT. Protein sequence: CASSPERSGGVNRELFF.

Ten or more counts support this clonotype. The rearrangement joins TRBV10-3 to TRBJ2-7, with TRBD2 identical over 8 bases. V shed 8 bases, J shed 7 bases, and the junction held 1 base outside the gene matches. Germline V gene sequence: CDR1 ENHRY, CDR2 SYGVKD. The CDR3 spans 10 residues. Written as DNA, the CDR3 is TGTGCCATCGGCGGGGGGGAGCAGTACTTC. Its translation is CAIGGGEQYF.

Regarding this clonotype: This sequence may be a read error, since a much larger clone differs from it by one base. The CDR3 nucleotides are TGCAGTGCTTTAGCGGGGGGGAGCAACGCGCAGTACTTC. Its protein is CSALAGGSNAQYF. The chain uses TRBV20-1 and TRBJ2-7; TRBD2 aligns across 11 bases. The V and J ends lost 5 bases and 9 bases, in that order; junction bases with no gene match: 9. The CDR3 is 13 residues long. The germline gives CDR1 DFQATT, CDR2 SNEGSKA (reference sequence).

This clonotype was seen ten or more times. The chain couples TRBV6-6 to TRBJ1-2; D perhaps matches TRBD1 (5 bases). The CDR3 loop spans 11 amino acids. V shed 5 bases and J shed 9 bases, with 10 bases lying between them. CDR1 and CDR2 from the germline V gene are MNHNY and SVGAGI (reference sequence). The CDR3 DNA is TGTGCCAGCAGTCCACGGACAAGCTACACCTTC. Translating it yields CASSPRTSYTF.

CDR3 sequence reads: CSARDEGGDVRRGEQYF. CDR3 nucleotide sequence: TGCAGTGCTAGAGATGAGGGGGGGGACGTGAGAAGGGGCGAGCAGTACTTC. The chain links TRBV20-1 to TRBJ2-7, with D perhaps TRBD2 (7 bases). The CDR3 sequence is 17 residues long. The germline V gene encodes CDR1 DFQATT and CDR2 SNEGSKA (reference sequence). Trimming left V 0 bases short and J 6 bases short, with 24 bases between.

To note about this clonotype: A much larger clonotype is one base distant, so this may be a read error. The rearrangement links TRBV4-2 to TRBJ1-2; 11 bases agree with TRBD1. Germline CDR1 LGHNA, CDR2 YNFKEQ. The CDR3 spans 14 residues. This CDR3 reads CASSRTGGIYDYTF. The CDR3 DNA reads as TGTGCCAGCAGCCGGACAGGGGGCATCTATGACTACACCTTC.

The V gene is TRBV29-1, the J gene TRBJ1-3; perhaps TRBD1 as D (6 bases). Germline CDR1 SQVTM, CDR2 ANQGSEA. V gave up 6 bases and J gave up 2 bases, with 8 bases separating them. The CDR3 spans 12 residues. CDR3 loop: CSVAGAGNTIYF. The DNA of the CDR3 is TGCAGCGTAGCAGGGGCTGGAAACACCATATATTTT. The complete variable domain, with remaining parts taken from reference TRBV29-1 and TRBJ1-3, reads SAVISQKPSRDICQRGTSLTIQCQVDSQVTMMFWYRQQPGQSLTLIATANQGSEATYESGFVIDKFPISRPNLTFSTLTVSNMSPEDSSIYLCSVAGAGNTIYFGEGSWLTVV.

This clonotype has a count of ten or more. The chain links TRBV6-6 to TRBJ2-7; the D gene is possibly TRBD2 (5 bases). V was cut by 0 bases and J by 5 bases, with 14 bases left in between. CDR1 and CDR2 (germline): MNHNY, SVGAGI (reference sequence). This CDR3 comprises 15 residues. CDR3 sequence reads: CASSYSRRSTDEQYF. CDR3 DNA sequence: TGTGCCAGCAGTTACTCCCGGAGGTCGACTGACGAGCAGTACTTC.

The V call is TRBV29-1, the J call TRBJ2-3; TRBD1 agrees at 9 bases. The V and J ends lost 7 bases and 4 bases, in that order; junction bases with no gene match: 9. Germline CDR1 is SQVTM and CDR2 is ANQGSEA. The CDR3 has 14 residues. This CDR3 reads CSAYRDRVADTQYF. The DNA of the CDR3 is TGCAGCGCCTACAGGGACAGGGTCGCAGATACGCAGTATTTT.

Comment on this clonotype: One junction end disagrees with the germline gene, perhaps due to a read error. The V gene is TRBV7-3, the J gene TRBJ2-1; no firm D call. This CDR3 contains 15 residues. Germline V lookup: CDR1 SGHTA, CDR2 FQGTGA. CDR3 sequence reads: CASSSRTLTYDEQFF. The CDR3 DNA reads TGTGCCAGCAGCTCCCGGACCTTAACCTACGATGAGCAGTTCTTC.

The gene calls are TRBV5-5 and TRBJ2-2, with TRBD1 matching over 11 bases. J lost 0 bases, V lost 4 bases, and 5 bases had no gene match. This CDR3 has 17 residues. CDR1 and CDR2 (germline): SGHKS, YYEKEE (reference sequence). The DNA for the CDR3 is TGTGCCAGCAGCACCGCGGGACAGGGGGCGAACACCGGGGAGCTGTTTTTT. Translating gives CASSTAGQGANTGELFF.

The V gene is TRBV4-1, the J gene TRBJ1-2, with a weak D call TRBD1 (6 bases). Looked up from germline, CDR1 is MGHRA and CDR2 is YSYEKL. The CDR3 is made up of 22 amino acids. V gave up 1 base and J gave up 0 bases, with 30 bases separating them. The CDR3 sequence: CASSQALLAGGLKGGANYGYTF. The CDR3 DNA is TGCGCCAGCAGCCAAGCTCTTCTAGCGGGGGGGCTTAAAGGGGGAGCTAACTATGGCTACACCTTC.